This entry lists 2 T cell receptor beta chains sequenced from one sample in a study of cytotoxic CD8 clonotypes in ibrutinib-treated CLL. Libraries were prepared by immunoSEQ multiplex PCR; TCRdb keeps only in-frame clonotypes and omits some of them. Seen here are some 70,000 clones, around 68% observed once, and the top ten hold roughly 5.9%. The sequencing used PBMCs, collected after 12 months of ibrutinib treatment. The source of these receptors is a human donor with chronic lymphocytic leukemia.

This chain joins TRBV28 and TRBJ2-2; no definite D call. V lost 0 bases and J 1 base, leaving 6 bases between the germline ends. The CDR3 extends over 15 amino acids. Germline CDR1 and CDR2: MDHEN and SYDVKM. CDR3 in amino acids: CASSLWAGNTGELFF. The CDR3 bases are TGTGCCAGCAGTTTATGGGCAGGGAACACCGGGGAGCTGTTTTTT.

The V gene is TRBV15, the J gene TRBJ2-7, with 8 bases lining up with TRBD1. After removal of 6 bases from V and 6 bases from J, the junction contained 13 bases not matched to a gene. The CDR3 has 15 residues. The germline V gene encodes CDR1 LNHNV and CDR2 YYDKDF (reference sequence). The CDR3 DNA sequence: TGTGCCACCAGACCGGGAGCCAGGGGGCATTTCGAGCAGTACTTC. Translation: CATRPGARGHFEQYF.